The 13 T cell receptor beta chains reported below all come from one sample, sequenced in a study of regulatory T cells in long-lasting Graves disease. Time point defined: newly diagnosed GD, antithyroid drugs for less than 3 months. The TCR library used RNA extracted from PBMCs. According to the study, TCR beta libraries were built with iRepertoire HTBI primers and CDR3-region Arm-PCR. TCRdb reprocessed the multiplex PCR reads with MiXCR, giving one entry per CDR3 protein. The top ten hold almost 9% of the sample, which has around 500,000 distinct CDR3 sequences, around 11% seen once. These data were also filed under a second study, of T cells in Graves' hyperthyroidism and ophthalmopathy.

This specimen consisted of peripheral blood mononuclear cells (PBMCs), obtained at new diagnosis, from a patient treated with antithyroid drugs. These receptors all stem from a woman aged 25-40 years with Graves disease.

This clonotype appeared a few times. The V call is TRBV6-2 or TRBV6-3, the J call TRBJ1-2; tentative D call: TRBD1 (6 bases). Deletions cut 2 bases from V and 6 bases from J, with 10 bases between. Germline assignment: CDR1 MNHEY and CDR2 SVGEGT. The CDR3 runs to 13 residues. The CDR3 reads CASSYRAGDGYTF. CDR3 nucleotides: TGTGCCAGCAGTTACCGGGCAGGGGATGGCTACACCTTC.

The sample holds many counts of this clonotype. The genes are TRBV28 and TRBJ1-2; no firm D call. The CDR3 extends over 17 amino acids. Germline-derived CDR1 and CDR2 are MDHEN and SYDVKM. V was shortened by 5 bases and J by 2 bases, with 21 bases between the two germline ends. This CDR3 is CASSPAGRGEGNYGYTF. In nucleotides, the CDR3 is TGTGCCAGCAGTCCCGCCGGTCGGGGAGAGGGAAACTATGGCTACACCTTC.

This clonotype has just a few counts. The V call is TRBV4-3, the J call TRBJ2-3, with D possibly matching TRBD2 (6 bases). This CDR3 is built from 16 residues. V shed 1 base and J shed 5 bases, with 16 bases lying between them. Germline-derived CDR1 and CDR2 are LGHNA and YSLEER. The chain's CDR3 is CASSQGTGAVGDTQYF. The CDR3 DNA reads TGCGCCAGCAGCCAAGGAACGGGAGCCGTAGGAGATACGCAGTATTTT.

V gene TRBV28 combines with J gene TRBJ2-1; 7 bases line up with TRBD2. The germline V gene encodes CDR1 MDHEN and CDR2 SYDVKM. V lost 5 bases and J lost 1; bases outside the gene matches: 8. This CDR3 region has 16 residues. The CDR3 sequence is CASSLIAGRSYNEQFF. CDR3 coding DNA: TGTGCCAGCAGTCTAATAGCGGGCCGATCCTACAATGAGCAGTTCTTC.

There are a few counts of this clonotype. The J gene is TRBJ2-7, the V gene TRBV10-3; perhaps TRBD1 as D (6 bases). This CDR3 comprises 12 residues. V lost 2 bases to trimming and J lost 7 bases, with 9 bases between them. Germline V gene data show CDR1 as ENHRY and CDR2 as SYGVKD. For the CDR3, the DNA is TGTGCCATCAGTGAGACAGGGCGAGAGCAGTACTTC. This sequence encodes CAISETGREQYF.

The sample holds many counts of this clonotype. V is TRBV12-3 or TRBV12-4 and J is TRBJ1-2; a weak D match, TRBD1 (6 bases). V lost 6 bases, J lost 1 base, and 15 bases lay in between. The CDR3 contains 15 residues. The CDR3 is CASSLAGAGNYGYTF. CDR3 DNA sequence: TGTGCCAGCAGCCTCGCGGGGGCTGGTAACTATGGCTACACCTTC.

This clonotype showed up many times. This chain connects TRBV20-1 to TRBJ2-7; D perhaps matches TRBD1 (5 bases). Germline loops: CDR1 DFQATT, CDR2 SNEGSKA (reference sequence). Trimming shortened V by 0 bases and J by 7 bases, and 13 bases separated the two germline ends. The CDR3 covers 13 residues. This CDR3 reads CSARDAGLGEQYF. The DNA of the CDR3 is TGCAGTGCTAGAGATGCAGGGCTTGGGGAGCAGTACTTC.

This clonotype was observed many times. The chain combines TRBV2 with TRBJ2-7, with TRBD2 identical over 8 bases. CDR3 length: 15 amino acids. Germline V gene sequence: CDR1 SNHLY, CDR2 FYNNEI. V shed 1 base, J shed 2 bases, and the junction held 4 bases outside the gene matches. The CDR3 loop reads CASSEERAGAYEQYF. DNA of the CDR3: TGTGCCAGCAGTGAAGAAAGAGCGGGAGCCTACGAGCAGTACTTC. The complete variable domain, with remaining parts taken from reference TRBV2 and TRBJ2-7, reads EPEVTQTPSHQVTQMGQEVILRCVPISNHLYFYWYRQILGQKVEFLVSFYNNEISEKSEIFDDQFSVERPDGSNFTLKIRSTKLEDSAMYFCASSEERAGAYEQYFGPGTRLTVT.

The chain uses TRBV5-1 and TRBJ2-1, with D uncertain. From germline, CDR1 is SGHRS and CDR2 YFSETQ. The CDR3 loop spans 16 amino acids. The V end was cut by 0 bases, the J end by 1 base, with 11 bases between. The CDR3 region has the DNA TGCGCCAGCAGCTTGGGGTCCGCTAGGTCCTACAATGAGCAGTTCTTC. This gives the protein CASSLGSARSYNEQFF.

This chain connects TRBV15 to TRBJ1-2, with D unclear. The CDR3 is 14 residues long. V lost 3 bases and J lost 8, with 16 bases in between. Germline loops: CDR1 LNHNV, CDR2 YYDKDF (reference sequence). The CDR3 bases are TGTGCCACCAGCAGGCTACCCCTACATCGGGGCTACACCTTC. This translates into CATSRLPLHRGYTF.

This sequence joins TRBV10-3 and TRBJ2-3; the D is unclear. The V and J ends lost 4 bases and 3 bases respectively, with 11 bases between them. Germline V lookup: CDR1 ENHRY, CDR2 SYGVKD. This CDR3 has 14 amino acids. In DNA form, the CDR3 reads TGTGCCATCAGTGGAGGAGCAGGAACAGATACGCAGTATTTT. Its protein product is CAISGGAGTDTQYF.

Ten or more counts support this clonotype. The gene calls are TRBV18 and TRBJ2-1, with 10 bases lining up with TRBD2. Per the germline V gene, CDR1 is KGHSH and CDR2 is LQKENI. The trim removed 0 bases at V and 7 bases at J, leaving 9 bases unmatched. This CDR3 comprises 17 residues. The chain's CDR3 is CASSPPGLAGVGNEQFF. In nucleotides, the CDR3 is TGTGCCAGCTCACCACCCGGGCTAGCGGGAGTGGGTAATGAGCAGTTCTTC. The whole variable domain, remainder taken from reference TRBV18 and TRBJ2-1, is NAGVMQNPRHLVRRRGQEARLRCSPMKGHSHVYWYRQLPEEGLKFMVYLQKENIIDESGMPKERFSAEFPKEGPSILRIQQVVRGDSAAYFCASSPPGLAGVGNEQFFGPGTRLTVL.

Concerning this clonotype itself: This may come from a read error, since a much larger clone is one base off. This chain uses TRBV18 with TRBJ1-3, with 7 bases matching TRBD1. Germline V gene data show CDR1 as KGHSH and CDR2 as LQKENI. This CDR3 has 14 residues. The CDR3 coding sequence is TGTGCCAGCCCACCAAGAACAGGGGAGGACACCATATATTTT. Residues: CASPPRTGEDTIYF.